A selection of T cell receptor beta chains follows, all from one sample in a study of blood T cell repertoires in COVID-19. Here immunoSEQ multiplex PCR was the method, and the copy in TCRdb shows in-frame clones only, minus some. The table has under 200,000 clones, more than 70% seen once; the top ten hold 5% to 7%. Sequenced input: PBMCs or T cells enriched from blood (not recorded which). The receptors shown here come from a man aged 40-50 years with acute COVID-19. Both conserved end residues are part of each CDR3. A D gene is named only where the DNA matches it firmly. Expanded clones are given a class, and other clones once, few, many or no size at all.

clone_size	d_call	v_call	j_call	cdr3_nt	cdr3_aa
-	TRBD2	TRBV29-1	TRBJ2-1	TGCAGCGTTGTGGGACTAGCAGAATACAATGAGCAGTTCTTC	CSVVGLAEYNEQFF
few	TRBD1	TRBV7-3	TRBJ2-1	TGTGCCAGCAGCTTTCACAGGGGGCAGGAAAATGAGCAGTTCTTC	CASSFHRGQENEQFF
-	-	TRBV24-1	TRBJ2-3	TGTGCCACCAGTGATAAGTTAGACAGTCTCTACCGTGATACGCAGTATTTT	CATSDKLDSLYRDTQYF
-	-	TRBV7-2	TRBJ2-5	TGTGCCAGCAGACCGACTAGTAAAGAGACCCAGTACTTC	CASRPTSKETQYF
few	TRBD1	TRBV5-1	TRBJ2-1	TGCGCCAGCAGCTTACGGGACAGGGTCTATGAGCAGTTCTTC	CASSLRDRVYEQFF
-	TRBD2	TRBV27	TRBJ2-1	TGTGCCAGCAGTTTCCCTGCCCCTAGCGGAGGGTTCGATGAGCAGTTCTTC	CASSFPAPSGGFDEQFF
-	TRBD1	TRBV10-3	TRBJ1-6	TGTGCCACCGCGGACAGGGAGGCTAATTCACCCCTCCACTTT	CATADREANSPLHF
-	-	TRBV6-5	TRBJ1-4	TGTGCCAGCAGTTACTCGGGCAGCTATGAAAAACTGTTTTTT	CASSYSGSYEKLFF
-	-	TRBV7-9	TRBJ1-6	TGTGCCAGCAGCTTAAACGGGGGTTCACCCCTCCACTTT	CASSLNGGSPLHF
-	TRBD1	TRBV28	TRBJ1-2	TGTGCCAGCAGTTTTTGGTTCGAGAGACCGGGACAGGGGGTGAAGGATGGAGGCTACACCTTC	CASSFWFERPGQGVKDGGYTF
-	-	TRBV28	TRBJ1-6	TGTGCCAGCAGTTTAGCGGGTCTTCATGGTTCACCCCTCCACTTT	CASSLAGLHGSPLHF
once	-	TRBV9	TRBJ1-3	TGTGCCAGCAGCGTATACGTCGGGGGGTTTGGAAACACCATATATTTT	CASSVYVGGFGNTIYF
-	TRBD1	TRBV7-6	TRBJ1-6	TGTGCCAGCAGCCCGGACAGGAACCATTCACCCCTCCACTTT	CASSPDRNHSPLHF
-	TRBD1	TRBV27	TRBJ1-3	TGTGCCAGCAGTTCGAACCAGGGGGGCATATATTTT	CASSSNQGGIYF